These T cell receptor beta chains were read from a single sample in a study of T cells in Graves' hyperthyroidism and ophthalmopathy. From the multiplex PCR reads, TCRdb called clonotypes with MiXCR, one entry per CDR3 protein. The table shows approximately 220,000 distinct CDR3 sequences, with around 17% occurring only once. Sequenced material: blood. The receptors originated from a man in his forties with Graves' hyperthyroidism. Both conserved end residues are part of each CDR3. Each record gives: J gene, V gene, clone size, D gene, CDR3 protein, CDR3 DNA. D genes are given only for firm matches. Clone size, where shown, is once, few, many, or a class for clones that have expanded.

TRBJ2-7,TRBV30,many,NA,CAWIRDGIYEQYF,TGTGCCTGGATACGGGACGGAATCTACGAGCAGTACTTC
TRBJ2-2,TRBV5-1,many,NA,CASSDRRTNTGELFF,TGCGCCAGCAGCGACAGGCGGACGAACACCGGGGAGCTGTTTTTT
TRBJ2-7,TRBV7-9,many,TRBD2,CASSFGLAGEEQYF,TGTGCCAGCAGCTTCGGACTAGCGGGGGAGGAGCAGTACTTC
TRBJ2-1,TRBV7-9,few,NA,CASSRGEQFF,TGTGCCAGCAGTCGCGGTGAGCAGTTCTTC
TRBJ1-2,TRBV10-1,NA,NA,CASSAQGASGYTF,TGCGCCAGCAGTGCCCAGGGTGCGAGTGGCTACACCTTC
TRBJ1-1,TRBV2,many,NA,CASRSSANTEAFF,TGTGCCAGCAGGTCCTCAGCTAACACTGAAGCTTTCTTT
TRBJ2-3,TRBV14,many,TRBD1,CASSEGQGWTDTQYF,TGTGCCAGCAGCGAAGGACAGGGGTGGACAGATACGCAGTATTTT
TRBJ1-6,TRBV6-1,few,TRBD1,CASSSTGGDSPLHF,TGTGCCAGCAGTTCGACAGGGGGCGATTCACCCCTCCACTTT
TRBJ2-1,TRBV20-1,many,NA,CSATGNEQFF,TGCAGTGCTACAGGTAATGAGCAGTTCTTC
TRBJ2-1,TRBV20-1,many,TRBD2,CSASILAGVGNEQFF,TGCAGTGCTAGCATCTTAGCGGGGGTAGGCAATGAGCAGTTCTTC
TRBJ2-2,TRBV2,NA,TRBD2,CASSETSGVRSGELFF,TGTGCCAGCAGTGAAACTAGCGGGGTCCGCTCCGGGGAGCTGTTTTTT
TRBJ2-2,TRBV5-1,many,NA,CASSLAGGDTGELFF,TGCGCCAGCAGCTTGGCCGGCGGGGACACCGGGGAGCTGTTTTTT
TRBJ2-7,TRBV28,many,NA,CASSIRVGSYEQYF,TGTGCCAGCAGCATAAGGGTCGGGTCCTACGAGCAGTACTTC
TRBJ1-5,TRBV20-1,many,NA,CSASPHSNQPQHF,TGCAGTGCTAGCCCACATAGCAATCAGCCCCAGCATTTT
TRBJ1-1,TRBV5-1,many,NA,CASSQDTANTEAFF,TGCGCCAGCAGCCAGGACACCGCTAACACTGAAGCTTTCTTT
TRBJ1-2,TRBV24-1,few,NA,CATSPAGVVRGYTF,TGTGCCACCAGCCCCGCAGGGGTTGTGCGTGGCTACACCTTC
TRBJ2-5,TRBV12-3/TRBV12-4,many,NA,CASSSPQSGGETQYF,TGTGCCAGCAGTTCCCCCCAATCCGGAGGAGAGACCCAGTACTTC
TRBJ1-6,TRBV5-8,NA,NA,CASSLDGRSSYNSPLHF,TGTGCCAGCAGCCTGGACGGGAGGAGCTCCTATAATTCACCCCTCCACTTT
TRBJ1-5,TRBV6-1,few,NA,CASSAAVSNQPQHF,TGTGCCAGCAGTGCCGCGGTTAGCAATCAGCCCCAGCATTTT
TRBJ2-3,TRBV2,many,NA,CASSEGRVDTQYF,TGTGCCAGCAGTGAAGGAAGGGTAGATACGCAGTATTTT
TRBJ1-3,TRBV7-9,few,NA,CASSLGSGLENTIYF,TGTGCCAGCAGCTTAGGTTCAGGGCTCGAAAACACCATATATTTT
TRBJ1-6,TRBV6-5,few,NA,CASSYSPRELSPLHF,TGTGCCAGCAGTTACTCCCCTCGGGAACTTTCACCCCTCCACTTT
TRBJ2-7,TRBV19,few,NA,CASSKDGRYEQYF,TGTGCCAGTAGTAAGGACGGACGGTACGAGCAGTACTTC
TRBJ2-7,TRBV5-6,few,NA,CASSQGFYEQYF,TGTGCCAGCAGTCAGGGTTTCTACGAGCAGTACTTC
TRBJ2-1,TRBV7-2,NA,NA,CASSLGSSRSHEQFF,TGTGCCAGCAGCTTAGGGTCTAGTCGGTCCCATGAGCAGTTCTTC
TRBJ2-5,TRBV20-1,many,NA,CSATQWGEGTQYF,TGCAGTGCCACGCAATGGGGTGAGGGGACCCAGTACTTC
TRBJ2-6,TRBV9,once,TRBD2,CASSVDDGGAAGANVLTF,TGTGCCAGCAGCGTAGATGACGGGGGGGCGGCTGGGGCCAACGTCCTGACTTTC
TRBJ1-5,TRBV5-1,many,NA,CASSLPGLNQPQHF,TGCGCCAGCAGCTTGCCAGGGTTAAATCAGCCCCAGCATTTT
TRBJ2-7,TRBV18,few,TRBD1,CASSEGQGGEQYF,TGTGCCAGCTCAGAGGGACAGGGGGGAGAGCAGTACTTC
TRBJ2-5,TRBV4-3,many,TRBD2,CASSPRAGSQETQYF,TGCGCCAGCAGCCCCCGAGCGGGGAGCCAAGAGACCCAGTACTTC
TRBJ2-7,TRBV7-2,NA,TRBD2,CASSYTLAGGRYEQYF,TGTGCCAGCAGCTATACACTAGCGGGGGGTCGCTACGAGCAGTACTTC
TRBJ2-1,TRBV7-3,NA,TRBD2,CASSPRLAGVSNEQFF,TGTGCCAGCAGCCCCCGACTAGCGGGAGTATCTAATGAGCAGTTCTTC
TRBJ2-7,TRBV7-2,many,TRBD1,CASSPGVLRDRYSYEQYF,TGTGCCAGCAGCCCAGGTGTCTTACGGGACAGGTACTCCTACGAGCAGTACTTC
TRBJ2-3,TRBV5-1,many,TRBD1,CASSLLGQVTDTQYF,TGCGCCAGCAGCCTCTTGGGACAGGTAACAGATACGCAGTATTTT
TRBJ1-1,TRBV3-1,many,NA,CASSQDPSSTEAFF,TGTGCCAGCAGCCAAGATCCTTCGTCGACTGAAGCTTTCTTT
TRBJ2-3,TRBV18,many,NA,CASSPPAGSRTDTQYF,TGTGCCAGCTCACCACCTGCGGGGAGCCGCACAGATACGCAGTATTTT
TRBJ2-2,TRBV28,many,NA,CASSTASNTGELFF,TGTGCCAGCAGCACAGCTTCGAACACCGGGGAGCTGTTTTTT
TRBJ2-7,TRBV20-1,many,NA,CSARGVGTLTGYEQYF,TGCAGTGCTAGAGGGGTTGGGACCTTAACCGGGTACGAGCAGTACTTC
TRBJ1-2,TRBV11-2,many,NA,CASSPGVAYGYTF,TGTGCCAGCTCGCCCGGGGTGGCCTATGGCTACACCTTC
TRBJ2-1,TRBV7-3,many,TRBD1,CASSPPGQGLLGSNEQFF,TGTGCCAGCAGCCCTCCGGGACAGGGACTACTAGGTTCCAATGAGCAGTTCTTC
TRBJ2-1,TRBV2,NA,NA,CASSDLLATSYNEQFF,TGTGCCAGCAGTGATCTCCTAGCGACATCCTACAATGAGCAGTTCTTC
TRBJ1-3,TRBV7-3,many,NA,CASSLSGNTIYF,TGTGCCAGCAGCTTAAGCGGAAACACCATATATTTT
TRBJ2-6,TRBV7-6,many,NA,CASSSFEANVLTF,TGTGCCAGCAGCTCTTTTGAGGCCAACGTCCTGACTTTC
TRBJ1-1,TRBV18,many,NA,CASSQGMNTEAFF,TGTGCCAGCTCACAGGGAATGAACACTGAAGCTTTCTTT
TRBJ1-5,TRBV20-1,many,TRBD1,CSARREFGTGMIQPQHF,TGCAGTGCTAGAAGGGAATTCGGGACAGGGATGATTCAGCCCCAGCATTTT
TRBJ2-5,TRBV5-1,many,TRBD2,CASSLGLAGEEQETQYF,TGCGCCAGCAGCCTCGGACTAGCGGGGGAGGAACAAGAGACCCAGTACTTC
TRBJ2-1,TRBV5-5,NA,NA,CASRSDGNSYNEQFF,TGTGCCAGCAGATCGGACGGGAACAGCTACAATGAGCAGTTCTTC
TRBJ2-7,TRBV28,NA,NA,CASSSPGEEQYF,TGTGCCAGCAGTTCCCCGGGGGAAGAGCAGTACTTC
TRBJ1-2,TRBV5-1,NA,NA,CASSSTGQINYGYTF,TGCGCCAGCAGCTCCACCGGACAGATAAACTATGGCTACACCTTC
TRBJ2-3,TRBV27,many,NA,CASSLSRLAVDTQYF,TGTGCCAGCAGTTTATCTAGGCTAGCTGTAGATACGCAGTATTTT
TRBJ1-1,TRBV14,few,NA,CASSQAGGSAFF,TGTGCCAGCAGCCAGGCGGGGGGATCAGCTTTCTTT
TRBJ1-1,TRBV13,many,NA,CASSATGPRGTEAFF,TGTGCCAGCAGCGCTACAGGCCCGCGGGGCACTGAAGCTTTCTTT
TRBJ2-1,TRBV11-2,many,NA,CASASAGKEQFF,TGTGCCAGCGCATCCGCCGGTAAGGAGCAGTTCTTC
TRBJ1-3,TRBV4-2,NA,NA,CASSPAETRYGNTIYF,TGTGCCAGCAGCCCTGCCGAGACACGATATGGAAACACCATATATTTT
TRBJ1-1,TRBV12-3/TRBV12-4,NA,NA,CASSPLGRTPEAFF,TGTGCCAGCAGCCCCCTCGGGAGGACGCCTGAAGCTTTCTTT
TRBJ1-2,TRBV7-9,NA,NA,CASSLVGADGYTF,TGTGCCAGCAGCTTAGTAGGGGCCGATGGCTACACCTTC
TRBJ2-3,TRBV7-2,NA,NA,CASSLSGRAFTDTQYF,TGTGCCAGCAGCTTGAGCGGTCGTGCCTTCACAGATACGCAGTATTTT
TRBJ1-2,TRBV11-2,many,TRBD1,CASSSPRDRGWAGYTF,TGTGCCAGCAGCTCCCCGAGGGACAGGGGATGGGCTGGCTACACCTTC
TRBJ1-4,TRBV5-1,NA,NA,CASSPGLDEKLFF,TGCGCCAGCAGCCCGGGTTTGGATGAAAAACTGTTTTTT
TRBJ2-2,TRBV13,many,NA,CASSLGFRTTGELFF,TGTGCCAGCAGCTTAGGTTTCAGGACCACCGGGGAGCTGTTTTTT